This T cell receptor (beta chain) was recorded in a study of cytomegalovirus exposure and HLA in healthy donors. In the study overall: The approximately 120 million unique TCR beta sequences, from 150 million to 200 million T cells, were found by an earlier analysis.

Germline CDR1 LNHDA, CDR2 SQIVND (reference sequence). The CDR3 loop spans 16 amino acids. The germline V and J ends were trimmed by 5 bases and 3 bases, with 19 bases remaining between them. The PCR contained 60 Vbeta and 13 Jbeta primers. Method: immunoSEQ multiplex PCR; TCRdb's copy keeps in-frame clones and lacks some. The sample includes under 200,000 clones, around 75% of them seen just once. Study-level results: A later analysis found most CMV-associated TCR beta chains apparently HLA-restricted. Researchers reportedly found TCR beta sequences accurately predicted most subjects' HLA-A and HLA-B alleles.

This clone has only a few counts. Its target is unknown. The rearrangement joins TRBV19 to TRBJ1-1; D not resolved. This clonotype was obtained from a woman younger than 45 in good health and CMV-seropositive. Source material: PBMCs. CDR3 nucleotides: TGTGCCAGTAGTCGTGGGCCGGGAGCAAGACACACTGAAGCTTTCTTT. This gives the protein CASSRGPGARHTEAFF.